Given below is one T cell receptor (beta chain) in context. The sample comes from a study of blood T cell repertoires in COVID-19. Background on the study: COVID-19 samples from acute and convalescent phases originated in the United States, Italy and Spain. Sources were T cells, B-cell-depleted T cells, or PBMCs; the material itself was cDNA or gDNA.

Germline loops: CDR1 LGHDT, CDR2 YNNKEL (reference sequence). Trimming took off 1 base at V and 3 bases at J, with 9 bases between the two ends. CDR3 size: 15 residues. Per the authors' pipeline: Reference gene primers were amplified, and this amplification served to estimate nucleated cell counts. Clones were read by immunoSEQ multiplex PCR, and TCRdb kept only the in-frame ones, dropping some. That table furnishes V, J and clone size, whereas the DNA furnished D and trimming. The table records 250,000 or so clones, about four fifths of them present only once. The chain is built from TRBV3-1 (or the pseudogene TRBV3-2) and TRBJ1-4; unclear D gene. The sequence was collected from a man younger than 40 who had recovered from COVID-19. Input material: peripheral blood. Written as DNA, the CDR3 is TGTGCCAGCAGCCAAGTTGGCTTATCTAATGAAAAACTGTTTTTT. Residues: CASSQVGLSNEKLFF.